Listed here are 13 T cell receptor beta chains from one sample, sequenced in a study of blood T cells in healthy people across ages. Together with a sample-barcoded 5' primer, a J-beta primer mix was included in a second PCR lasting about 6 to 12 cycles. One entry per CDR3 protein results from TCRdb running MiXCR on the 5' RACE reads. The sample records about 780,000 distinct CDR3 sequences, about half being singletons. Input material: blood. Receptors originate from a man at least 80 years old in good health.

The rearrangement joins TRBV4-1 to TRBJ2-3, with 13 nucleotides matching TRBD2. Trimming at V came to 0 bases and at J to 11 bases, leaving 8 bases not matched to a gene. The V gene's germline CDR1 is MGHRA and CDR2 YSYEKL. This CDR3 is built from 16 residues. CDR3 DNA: TGCGCCAGCAGCCAAGATGGGGAACTAGCGGGAGGGCTGCAGTATTTT. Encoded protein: CASSQDGELAGGLQYF.

The CDR3 loop reads CASSPTGKRDTQYF. The DNA for the CDR3 is TGTGCCAGCAGCCCGACAGGGAAGAGGGATACGCAGTATTTT. This chain connects TRBV13 to TRBJ2-3; 7 nucleotides agree with TRBD1. Germline-derived CDR1 and CDR2 are PRHDT and FYEKMQ (reference sequence). This CDR3 has 14 amino acids. V dropped 5 bases and J dropped 6; count of bases not matched to a gene: 8. Full variable domain (outside the CDR3, taken from reference TRBV13 and TRBJ2-3): AAGVIQSPRHLIKEKRETATLKCYPIPRHDTVYWYQQGPGQDPQFLISFYEKMQSDKGSIPDRFSAQQFSDYHSELNMSSLELGDSALYFCASSPTGKRDTQYFGPGTRLTVL.

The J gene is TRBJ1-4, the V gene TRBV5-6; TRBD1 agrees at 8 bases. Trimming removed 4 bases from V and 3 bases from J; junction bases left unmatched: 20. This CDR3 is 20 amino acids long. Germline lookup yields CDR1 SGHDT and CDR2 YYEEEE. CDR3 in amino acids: CASSQAPRDRINIANEKLFF. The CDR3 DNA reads TGTGCCAGCAGCCAAGCACCCCGGGACAGGATAAATATAGCTAATGAAAAACTGTTTTTT.

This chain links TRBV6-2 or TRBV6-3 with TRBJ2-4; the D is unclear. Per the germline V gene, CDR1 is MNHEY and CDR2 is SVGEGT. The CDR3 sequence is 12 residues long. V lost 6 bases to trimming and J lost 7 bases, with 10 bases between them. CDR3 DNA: TGTGCCAGCAGCTTCCCCCTGAACATTCAGTACTTC. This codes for CASSFPLNIQYF.

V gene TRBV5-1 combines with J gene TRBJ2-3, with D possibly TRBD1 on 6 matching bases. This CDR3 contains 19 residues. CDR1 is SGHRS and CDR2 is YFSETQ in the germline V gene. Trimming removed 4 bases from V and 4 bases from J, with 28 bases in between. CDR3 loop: CASSTTYIQGTLGADTQYF. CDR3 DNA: TGCGCCAGCAGCACAACCTATATACAGGGAACCTTAGGGGCAGATACGCAGTATTTT.

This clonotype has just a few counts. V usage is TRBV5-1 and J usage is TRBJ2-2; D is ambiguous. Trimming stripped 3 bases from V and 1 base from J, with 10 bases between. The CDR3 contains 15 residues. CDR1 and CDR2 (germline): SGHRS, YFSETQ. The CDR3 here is CASSSSLGNTGELFF. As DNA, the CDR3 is TGCGCCAGCAGCTCGTCCCTAGGGAACACCGGGGAGCTGTTTTTT.

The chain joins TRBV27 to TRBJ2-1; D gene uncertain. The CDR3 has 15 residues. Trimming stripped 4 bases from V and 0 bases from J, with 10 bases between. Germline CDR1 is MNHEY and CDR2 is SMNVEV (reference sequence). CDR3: CASSSSKDSYNEQFF. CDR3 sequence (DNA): TGTGCCAGCAGTTCCTCTAAAGACTCCTACAATGAGCAGTTCTTC.

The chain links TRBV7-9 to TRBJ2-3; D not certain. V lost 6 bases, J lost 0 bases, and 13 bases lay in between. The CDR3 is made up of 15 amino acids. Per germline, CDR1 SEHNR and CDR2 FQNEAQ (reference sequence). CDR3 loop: CASSRDALSTDTQYF. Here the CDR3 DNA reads TGTGCCAGCAGTCGAGACGCGCTTAGCACAGATACGCAGTATTTT.

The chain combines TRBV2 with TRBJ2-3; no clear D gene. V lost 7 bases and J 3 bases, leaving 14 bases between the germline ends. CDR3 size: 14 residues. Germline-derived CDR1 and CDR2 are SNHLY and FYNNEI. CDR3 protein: CASNRDPLTDTQYF. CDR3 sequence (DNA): TGTGCCAGCAATCGTGATCCCTTGACAGATACGCAGTATTTT.

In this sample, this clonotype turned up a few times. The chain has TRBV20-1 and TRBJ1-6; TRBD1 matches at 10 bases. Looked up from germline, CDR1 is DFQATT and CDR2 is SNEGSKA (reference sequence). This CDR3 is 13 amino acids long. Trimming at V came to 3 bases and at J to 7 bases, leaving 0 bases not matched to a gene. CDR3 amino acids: CSARGQGNSPLHF. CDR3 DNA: TGCAGTGCTAGGGGACAGGGGAATTCACCCCTCCACTTT.

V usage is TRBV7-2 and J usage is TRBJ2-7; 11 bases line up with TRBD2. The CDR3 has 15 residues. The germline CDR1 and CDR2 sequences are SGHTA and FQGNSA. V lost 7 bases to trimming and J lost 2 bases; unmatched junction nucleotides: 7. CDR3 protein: CASTPFSGRAYEQYF. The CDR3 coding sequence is TGTGCCAGCACCCCGTTTAGCGGGAGGGCCTACGAGCAGTACTTC.

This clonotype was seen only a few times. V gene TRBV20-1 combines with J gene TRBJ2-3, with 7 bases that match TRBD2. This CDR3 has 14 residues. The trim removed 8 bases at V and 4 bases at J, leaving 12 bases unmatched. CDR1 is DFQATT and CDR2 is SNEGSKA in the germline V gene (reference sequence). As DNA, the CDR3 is TGCAGTTACCTTCGGGAGGCCCGTTCAGATACGCAGTATTTT. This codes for CSYLREARSDTQYF.

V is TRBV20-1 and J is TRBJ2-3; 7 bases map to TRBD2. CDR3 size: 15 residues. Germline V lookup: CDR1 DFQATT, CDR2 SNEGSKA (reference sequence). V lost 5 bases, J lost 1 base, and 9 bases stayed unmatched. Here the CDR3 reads CSAGGRAGGTDTQYF. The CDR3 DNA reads TGCAGTGCTGGTGGGAGGGCCGGGGGCACAGATACGCAGTATTTT.